The 9 T cell receptor beta chains listed next were all sequenced from one sample in a study of regulatory T cells in long-lasting Graves disease. Sample time point: persistent/refractory GD, antithyroid drugs over 5 years with positive TRAb. PBMC RNA was the source of the TCR library. The TCR beta library used iRepertoire HTBI primers with Arm-PCR amplification of CDR3. TCRdb re-called the multiplex PCR reads with MiXCR, one entry per CDR3 protein. Altogether about 470,000 distinct CDR3 sequences are present, 20% to 25% being singletons, with the ten largest covering roughly 7.1%. The source material was peripheral blood mononuclear cells (PBMCs), sampled when the disease was refractory, from a patient treated with antithyroid drugs. These receptors originate from a female donor with Graves disease.

This clonotype was recorded many times. V usage is TRBV6-1 and J usage is TRBJ2-7, with TRBD2 identical over 7 bases. The CDR3 consists of 14 residues. CDR1 is MNHNS and CDR2 is SASEGT in the germline V gene. The V segment lost 7 bases and the J segment 1 base; nucleotides outside the gene matches: 7. CDR3 sequence reads: CASKRGTISYEQYF. The CDR3 region has the DNA TGTGCCAGCAAGCGGGGCACTATATCCTACGAGCAGTACTTC.

This clonotype has at least ten counts. Compared with germline, one end of the junction differs, possibly owing to a read error. The rearrangement joins TRBV10-3 to TRBJ2-7; no clear D gene. The CDR3 consists of 12 residues. Germline CDR1 is ENHRY and CDR2 is SYGVKD. The CDR3 sequence is CAIGDGSYEQYF. In DNA, the CDR3 is TGTGCCATCGGTGACGGTTCCTACGAGCAGTACTTC.

This clonotype was counted at least ten times. The chain joins TRBV5-1 to TRBJ1-2; tentative D call: TRBD1 (6 bases). Trimming took 4 bases from V and 7 from J, leaving 17 bases between them. Germline loops: CDR1 SGHRS, CDR2 YFSETQ. The CDR3 loop spans 14 amino acids. CDR3 bases: TGCGCCAGCAGCCACGGACAGCTCGGCTCTGGCTACACCTTC. Residues: CASSHGQLGSGYTF.

This clonotype was recorded a few times. Just one base apart from a much larger clone, this may be a read error. This rearrangement joins TRBV12-3 or TRBV12-4 to TRBJ1-1; possible D gene TRBD1, 5 bases. CDR3 size: 13 residues. The DNA of the CDR3 is TGTGCCAGCAGAGACCAGAGGGACTCTGAAGCTCTCTTT. Translated: CASRDQRDSEALF.

This clonotype appeared many times. V and J are TRBV20-1 and TRBJ2-5; possible D gene TRBD2, 5 bases. CDR3 size: 12 residues. Trimming shortened V by 6 bases and J by 3 bases, and 11 bases separated the two germline ends. Germline assignment: CDR1 DFQATT and CDR2 SNEGSKA (reference sequence). The CDR3 nucleotides are TGCAGTGCCCAGAGGCGGGAAGAGACCCAGTACTTC. This codes for CSAQRREETQYF.

This clonotype turned up a few times. The J gene is TRBJ2-2, the V gene TRBV6-2 or TRBV6-3; 8 nucleotides line up with TRBD2. Germline V CDR1 and CDR2: MNHEY, SVGEGT. With V trimmed by 7 bases and J by 7 bases, 5 bases remained unmatched. The CDR3 runs 13 residues. The CDR3 sequence is CASKPAGVGELFF. The CDR3 nucleotides are TGTGCCAGCAAACCAGCGGGAGTCGGGGAGCTGTTTTTT.

The chain joins TRBV6-5 to TRBJ1-2; D remains ambiguous. The germline gives CDR1 MNHEY, CDR2 SVGAGI. V shed 0 bases and J shed 4 bases, with 18 bases lying between them. This CDR3 is built from 17 residues. CDR3 coding DNA: TGTGCCAGCAGTTACTCGGGAGGACGCGGGTTTGTCTATGGCTACACCTTC. Protein sequence: CASSYSGGRGFVYGYTF.

The chain combines TRBV4-3 with TRBJ1-5; D perhaps matches TRBD1 (5 bases). Germline assignment: CDR1 LGHNA and CDR2 YSLEER. Trimming stripped 3 bases from V and 5 bases from J, with 17 bases between. This CDR3 is built from 16 residues. The CDR3 loop is CASSHPLGGADQPQHF. The CDR3 DNA reads as TGCGCCAGCAGCCACCCGCTGGGAGGGGCCGATCAGCCCCAGCATTTT.

This clonotype was recorded many times. DNA for the CDR3: TGTGCCAGCAGTACCCCGACCCCCTACGAGCAGTACTTC. Its protein is CASSTPTPYEQYF. The rearrangement links TRBV28 to TRBJ2-7; the D is unclear. Trimming took 5 bases from V and 2 from J, leaving 10 bases between them. CDR3 length: 13 amino acids. Germline CDR1 MDHEN, CDR2 SYDVKM.